Shown below are 30 T cell receptor beta chains from a single sample sequenced in a study of OX40 agonist ivuxolimab in advanced cancers. Clones were sequenced by immunoSEQ multiplex PCR, and TCRdb holds only the in-frame ones, with some missing. The sample includes more than 80,000 clones, around 90% of them seen just once. The sample in question was CD4+ or CD8+ T cells sorted from blood, obtained in a trial of the OX40 agonist ivuxolimab. The receptors stem from an adult with an advanced solid tumor such as melanoma, head and neck, liver or kidney cancer.

The chain joins TRBV27 to TRBJ1-6; D call uncertain. The V and J ends lost 4 bases and 8 bases respectively, with 6 bases between them. Germline loops: CDR1 MNHEY, CDR2 SMNVEV (reference sequence). This CDR3 has 12 residues. The CDR3 spells CASSSKYSPLHF. CDR3 coding DNA: TGTGCCAGCAGTTCGAAATATTCACCCCTCCACTTT.

CDR3 nucleotides: TGTGCCAGTAGTCCAGACTGGCGGGGCTCAAACATTCAGTACTTC. The encoded protein is CASSPDWRGSNIQYF. J is TRBJ2-4 and V is TRBV19; D might be TRBD2 (6 bases). V was shortened by 5 bases and J by 6 bases, with 17 bases between the two germline ends. CDR3 length: 15 residues. Per the germline V gene, CDR1 is LNHDA and CDR2 is SQIVND (reference sequence). Together with reference TRBV19 and TRBJ2-4, the CDR3 gives the full variable domain: DGGITQSPKYLFRKEGQNVTLSCEQNLNHDAMYWYRQDPGQGLRLIYYSQIVNDFQKGDIAEGYSVSREKKESFPLTVTSAQKNPTAFYLCASSPDWRGSNIQYFGAGTRLSVL.

This clone was detected only a few times. This chain connects TRBV2 to TRBJ1-1, with TRBD1 as a possible D gene (6 bases). This CDR3 has 13 amino acids. V lost 8 bases, J lost 0 bases, and 10 bases lay in between. Germline CDR1 SNHLY, CDR2 FYNNEI. CDR3: CASRQEMNTEAFF. The CDR3 DNA reads as TGTGCCAGCCGACAGGAAATGAACACTGAAGCTTTCTTT.

The chain carries TRBV14 and TRBJ2-5; D is ambiguous. Deletions cut 1 base from V and 0 bases from J, with 3 bases between. Per germline, CDR1 SGHDN and CDR2 FVKESK. The CDR3 runs 13 residues. Written as DNA, the CDR3 is TGTGCCAGCAGCCAAGGGAACCAAGAGACCCAGTACTTC. Translating gives CASSQGNQETQYF.

The chain recombines TRBV7-3 with TRBJ2-2; 7 nucleotides line up with TRBD1. CDR1 is SGHTA and CDR2 is FQGTGA in the germline V gene. The CDR3 runs 15 residues. V gave up 2 bases and J gave up 0 bases; unmatched junction bases: 0. The CDR3 bases are TGTGCCAGCAGCTTACAGGGGGCGAACACCGGGGAGCTGTTTTTT. It codes for CASSLQGANTGELFF.

The rearrangement uses TRBV7-2 and TRBJ2-5; TRBD2 might be the D (5 bases). The CDR3 is 13 amino acids. Germline CDR1 is SGHTA and CDR2 is FQGNSA. V lost 4 bases and J lost 2, with 8 bases in between. CDR3 sequence reads: CASSSGVQETQYF. DNA for the CDR3: TGTGCCAGCAGCTCCGGGGTTCAAGAGACCCAGTACTTC.

The rearrangement uses TRBV7-2 and TRBJ2-5; 10 bases agree with TRBD1. CDR3 length: 15 amino acids. Germline V gene data show CDR1 as SGHTA and CDR2 as FQGNSA. V trimming: 2 bases; J trimming: 1 base; junction bases outside the gene matches: 1. CDR3 DNA sequence: TGTGCCAGCAGCTTAAGGACAGGGGGCCAAGAGACCCAGTACTTC. Its protein product is CASSLRTGGQETQYF.

V gene TRBV19 combines with J gene TRBJ2-6, with 8 bases identical to TRBD1. Germline V gives CDR1 LNHDA, CDR2 SQIVND (reference sequence). This CDR3 is 17 amino acids long. Germline trimming cut 3 bases from V and 2 bases from J; bases unmatched to any gene: 6. The CDR3 bases are TGTGCCAGTAGTATGGGGACAGGATTCACTGGGGCCAACGTCCTGACTTTC. The encoded protein is CASSMGTGFTGANVLTF.

The chain employs TRBV5-1 and TRBJ2-1; 7 bases fit TRBD1. Germline CDR1 reads SGHRS; CDR2 reads YFSETQ. Trimming at V came to 4 bases and at J to 2 bases, leaving 6 bases not matched to a gene. The CDR3 sequence is 15 residues long. The CDR3 nucleotides read TGCGCCAGCAGCAGCCGGGACAGAGCCTACAATGAGCAGTTCTTC. Protein product: CASSSRDRAYNEQFF.

This chain uses TRBV4-1 with TRBJ1-5, with D possibly being TRBD1 (6 bases). Germline values: CDR1 MGHRA, CDR2 YSYEKL. The CDR3 covers 15 residues. The V gene lost 1 base and the J gene lost 4 bases, with 11 bases spanning the gap. The chain's CDR3 is CASSQGDRSNQPQHF. The DNA for the CDR3 is TGCGCCAGCAGCCAAGGCGACAGGTCTAATCAGCCCCAGCATTTT.

The rearrangement joins TRBV11-3 to TRBJ1-1, with D uncertain. Germline V gives CDR1 SGHNT, CDR2 YENEEA. The CDR3 length is 13 residues. V dropped 0 bases and J dropped 3 bases, with 5 bases sitting between them. CDR3 sequence: CASSLDQDTEAFF. The CDR3 bases are TGTGCCAGCAGCTTAGATCAGGACACTGAAGCTTTCTTT.

The chain combines TRBV28 with TRBJ2-3; 8 bases map to TRBD2. This CDR3 is built from 14 residues. Per germline, CDR1 MDHEN and CDR2 SYDVKM. With 5 bases clipped from V and 5 bases from J, the junction kept 6 bases outside the gene matches. DNA of the CDR3: TGTGCCAGCAGTAAGAGCGGGAGACGAGATACGCAGTATTTT. Translation gives CASSKSGRRDTQYF.

The rearrangement links TRBV2 to TRBJ2-2; 13 bases map to TRBD2. The V segment lost 5 bases and the J segment 3 bases; nucleotides outside the gene matches: 9. This CDR3 has 18 amino acids. The V gene's germline CDR1 is SNHLY and CDR2 FYNNEI. The CDR3 loop reads CASSRRGLAGMDTGELFF. Here the CDR3 DNA reads TGTGCCAGCAGTAGAAGGGGACTAGCGGGAATGGACACCGGGGAGCTGTTTTTT.

The J gene is TRBJ2-7, the V gene TRBV5-1; no definite D call. The V and J ends lost 4 bases and 3 bases respectively, with 8 bases between them. CDR3 length equals 12 residues. The germline V gene has CDR1 SGHRS and CDR2 YFSETQ. The CDR3 coding sequence is TGCGCCAGCAGCCCAGACAACTACGAGCAGTACTTC. The encoded protein is CASSPDNYEQYF.

The J gene is TRBJ2-1, the V gene TRBV5-1; tentative D call: TRBD2 (5 bases). Germline lookup yields CDR1 SGHRS and CDR2 YFSETQ. The CDR3 totals 14 residues. V lost 7 bases, J lost 9 bases, and 20 bases lay in between. The CDR3 is CASSTGSSLSEQFF. The CDR3 DNA is TGCGCCAGCTCTACGGGGTCCTCCTTGTCTGAGCAGTTCTTC.

V and J are TRBV10-2 and TRBJ2-2; D call uncertain. The CDR3 has 11 amino acids. Germline V lookup: CDR1 WSHSY, CDR2 SAAADI. V was clipped by 7 bases and J by 6 bases, with 6 bases between them. As DNA, the CDR3 is TGCGCCAGCACCGACGCCGGGGAGCTGTTTTTT. It specifies CASTDAGELFF.

The V call is TRBV2, the J call TRBJ2-1; 8 nucleotides agree with TRBD2. The CDR3 has 17 residues. The trim removed 3 bases at V and 2 bases at J, leaving 9 bases unmatched. CDR1 is SNHLY and CDR2 is FYNNEI in the germline V gene. For the CDR3, the DNA is TGTGCCAGCAGTGAGGGGATTAGCGGGAATACCTACAATGAGCAGTTCTTC. This translates into CASSEGISGNTYNEQFF. Looking up the rest from reference TRBV2 and TRBJ2-1 gives the full variable domain: EPEVTQTPSHQVTQMGQEVILRCVPISNHLYFYWYRQILGQKVEFLVSFYNNEISEKSEIFDDQFSVERPDGSNFTLKIRSTKLEDSAMYFCASSEGISGNTYNEQFFGPGTRLTVL.

A single count supports this clone. The chain couples TRBV6-6 to TRBJ1-5, with a weak D call TRBD1 (6 bases). The V end lost 6 bases, the J end lost 6 bases, and 18 bases lay between the germline ends. The germline V gene encodes CDR1 MNHNY and CDR2 SVGAGI (reference sequence). The CDR3 consists of 15 residues. In DNA, the CDR3 is TGTGCCAGCAGCCCTGGAGGGGGAGGTCGTCAGCCCCAGCATTTT. Translation gives CASSPGGGGRQPQHF.

The chain joins TRBV7-8 to TRBJ2-3; tentatively, D is TRBD2 (6 bases). Trimming removed 6 bases from V and 6 bases from J, with 25 bases in between. The CDR3 loop spans 17 amino acids. Germline CDR1 reads SGHVS; CDR2 reads FQNEAQ. For the CDR3, the DNA is TGTGCCAGCAGGCTTCGACCTACCGGGACTCTTGGGGATACGCAGTATTTT. Its translation is CASRLRPTGTLGDTQYF.

V usage is TRBV28 and J usage is TRBJ2-1; 9 bases fit TRBD2. The V segment lost 4 bases and the J segment 6 bases; nucleotides outside the gene matches: 10. The V gene's germline CDR1 is MDHEN and CDR2 SYDVKM. The CDR3 extends over 16 amino acids. Here the CDR3 reads CASSSSSGTSFNEQFF. The CDR3 nucleotides read TGTGCCAGCAGTTCCTCTTCCGGGACTAGCTTCAATGAGCAGTTCTTC.

This clone was seen only once. V usage is TRBV20-1 and J usage is TRBJ2-7; D not certain. This CDR3 region has 10 residues. Trimming left V 3 bases short and J 4 bases short, with 4 bases between. Germline V gene sequence: CDR1 DFQATT, CDR2 SNEGSKA (reference sequence). CDR3 residues: CSARQYEQYF. DNA for the CDR3: TGCAGTGCTAGGCAATACGAGCAGTACTTC.

V gene TRBV29-1 combines with J gene TRBJ2-2; a possible D gene is TRBD2 (5 bases). Trimming stripped 7 bases from V and 5 bases from J, with 11 bases between. The CDR3 spans 12 residues. CDR1 SQVTM and CDR2 ANQGSEA come from the germline V gene. The CDR3 bases are TGCAGCGGCGGAGGTGGAACCGGGGAGCTGTTTTTT. Encoded protein: CSGGGGTGELFF.

The count of this clone is one. This sequence joins TRBV18 and TRBJ1-4; possibly TRBD1 for D (5 bases). CDR3 length equals 15 residues. Per the germline V gene, CDR1 is KGHSH and CDR2 is LQKENI. Trimming stripped 2 bases from V and 1 base from J, with 8 bases between. CDR3 coding DNA: TGTGCCAGCTCACCAGGGGCCCTAACTAATGAAAAACTGTTTTTT. Its translation is CASSPGALTNEKLFF.

This rearrangement joins TRBV9 to TRBJ2-5, with D perhaps assigned TRBD1 or TRBD2 (5 bases each). V lost 4 bases and J lost 5, with 18 bases in between. The germline CDR1 and CDR2 sequences are SGDLS and YYNGEE. The CDR3 length is 15 residues. CDR3 sequence (DNA): TGTGCCAGCAGCTTCCGGGGCACCCGCTACGAGACCCAGTACTTC. Its protein is CASSFRGTRYETQYF.

A word on this clone: Distinct nucleotide sequences in the sample also encode this CDR3. The genes are TRBV18 and TRBJ1-1; tentative D call: TRBD1 (6 bases). The CDR3 runs to 15 residues. CDR1 KGHSH and CDR2 LQKENI come from the germline V gene. The V gene lost 3 bases and the J gene lost 1 base, with 12 bases spanning the gap. CDR3 DNA sequence: TGTGCCAGCTCACCTTTACAGGGTGGGAACACTGAAGCTTTCTTT. It specifies CASSPLQGGNTEAFF.

The CDR3 coding sequence is TGTGCCAGCAGCCCTCAAACCGGGACAGGGATCAATGAGCAGTTCTTC. Its translation is CASSPQTGTGINEQFF. This sequence joins TRBV5-4 and TRBJ2-1; TRBD1 matches at 9 bases. CDR1 SGHNT and CDR2 YYREEE come from the germline V gene (reference sequence). The length of the CDR3 is 16 residues. V lost 4 bases to trimming and J lost 6 bases; unmatched junction nucleotides: 11. The full variable domain, completed using reference TRBV5-4 and TRBJ2-1, is ETGVTQSPTHLIKTRGQQVTLRCSSQSGHNTVSWYQQALGQGPQFIFQYYREEENGRGNFPPRFSGLQFPNYSSELNVNALELDDSALYLCASSPQTGTGINEQFFGPGTRLTVL.

The J gene is TRBJ2-7, the V gene TRBV2; the match to TRBD1 covers 8 bases. The trim removed 7 bases at V and 2 bases at J, leaving 4 bases unmatched. The CDR3 has 13 residues. Germline V gene sequence: CDR1 SNHLY, CDR2 FYNNEI. CDR3 bases: TGTGCCAGCAACGGACAGGGCGCCTACGAGCAGTACTTC. Its protein product is CASNGQGAYEQYF.

The genes are TRBV5-8 and TRBJ1-1, with D maybe TRBD1 (5 bases). The CDR3 loop spans 16 amino acids. CDR1 and CDR2 from the germline V gene are SGHTS and YDEGEE. Trimming cost V 3 bases and J 4 bases, with 19 bases left between them. The CDR3 bases are TGTGCCAGCAGCTCGGGGACCTTCACTCGACTCACTGAAGCTTTCTTT. As protein: CASSSGTFTRLTEAFF.

CDR3 sequence (DNA): TGTGCCAGCCTTTCGGGACTAGCGGACCAAGAGACCCAGTACTTC. This sequence encodes CASLSGLADQETQYF. This sequence joins TRBV28 and TRBJ2-5, with TRBD2 matching over 11 bases. This CDR3 has 15 amino acids. With 8 bases clipped from V and 0 bases from J, the junction kept 5 bases outside the gene matches. The germline V gene encodes CDR1 MDHEN and CDR2 SYDVKM. Full variable domain (missing parts from reference TRBV28 and TRBJ2-5): DVKVTQSSRYLVKRTGEKVFLECVQDMDHENMFWYRQDPGLGLRLIYFSYDVKMKEKGDIPEGYSVSREKKERFSLILESASTNQTSMYLCASLSGLADQETQYFGPGTRLLVL.

The rearrangement joins TRBV4-2 to TRBJ2-1; TRBD1 aligns across 7 bases. With V trimmed by 4 bases and J by 4 bases, 7 bases remained unmatched. The CDR3 runs to 15 residues. Germline CDR1 is LGHNA and CDR2 is YNFKEQ. The CDR3 loop is CASSPGQERYNEQFF. Written as DNA, the CDR3 is TGTGCCAGCAGCCCCGGACAGGAACGTTACAATGAGCAGTTCTTC.